This T cell receptor beta chain was found in a study of blood T cell repertoires in COVID-19. The overall study: The study drew acute and convalescent COVID-19 samples from the United States, Italy and Spain. In each case, the material was cDNA or gDNA derived from T cells, B-cell-depleted T cells, or PBMCs.

Germline CDR1 and CDR2: SNHLY and FYNNEI. V was shortened by 2 bases and J by 4 bases, with 9 bases between the two germline ends. The CDR3 is 14 residues long. Per the authors' pipeline: Amplifying reference gene primers gave estimates of nucleated cell counts. Libraries were prepared by immunoSEQ multiplex PCR; TCRdb keeps only in-frame clonotypes and omits some of them. The V and J calls and clone size were taken over from that table, and D and trimming were inferred from the DNA. The sample has some 190,000 clones, 80% to 90% seen once. Sequenced material: peripheral blood. The chain links TRBV2 to TRBJ1-5, with D uncertain. The receptor's source is a man aged 60 to 75 with acute or convalescent COVID-19. CDR3 residues: CASSETTENQPQHF. CDR3 sequence (DNA): TGTGCCAGCAGTGAAACAACGGAGAATCAGCCCCAGCATTTT.